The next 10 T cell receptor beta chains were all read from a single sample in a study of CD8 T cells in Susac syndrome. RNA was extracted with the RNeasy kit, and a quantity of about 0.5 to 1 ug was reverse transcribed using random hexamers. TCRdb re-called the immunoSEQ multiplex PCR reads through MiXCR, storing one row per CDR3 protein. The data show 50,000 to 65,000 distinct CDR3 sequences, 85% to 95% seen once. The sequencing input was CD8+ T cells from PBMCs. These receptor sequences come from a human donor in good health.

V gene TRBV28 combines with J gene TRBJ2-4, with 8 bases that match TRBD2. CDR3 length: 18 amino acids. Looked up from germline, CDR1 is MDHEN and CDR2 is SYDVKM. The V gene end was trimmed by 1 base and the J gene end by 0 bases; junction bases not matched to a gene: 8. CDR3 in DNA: TGTGCCAGCAGTTTATTTTCGGCTAGCGGGTTAGCCAAAAACATTCAGTACTTC. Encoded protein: CASSLFSASGLAKNIQYF.

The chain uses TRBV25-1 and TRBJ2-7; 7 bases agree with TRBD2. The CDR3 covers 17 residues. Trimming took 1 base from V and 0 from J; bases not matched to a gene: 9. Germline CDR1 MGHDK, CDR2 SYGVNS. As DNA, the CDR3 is TGTGCCAGCAGTGAATCTAGGGGAGGGCTAGGCTCCTACGAGCAGTACTTC. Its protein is CASSESRGGLGSYEQYF.

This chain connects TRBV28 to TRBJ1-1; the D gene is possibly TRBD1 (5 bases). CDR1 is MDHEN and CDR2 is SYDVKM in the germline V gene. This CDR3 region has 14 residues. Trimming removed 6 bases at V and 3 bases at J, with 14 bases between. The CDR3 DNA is TGTGCCAGCAGCCCCCGGGGGGATTACACTGAAGCTTTCTTT. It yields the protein CASSPRGDYTEAFF.

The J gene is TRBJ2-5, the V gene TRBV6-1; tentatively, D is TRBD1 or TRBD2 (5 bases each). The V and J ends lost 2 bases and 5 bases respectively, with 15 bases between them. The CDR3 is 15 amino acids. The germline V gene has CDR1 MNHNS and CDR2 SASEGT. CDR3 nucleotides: TGTGCCAGCAGTGAATTGCGTCAATGGGGGGAGACCCAGTACTTC. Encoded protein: CASSELRQWGETQYF.

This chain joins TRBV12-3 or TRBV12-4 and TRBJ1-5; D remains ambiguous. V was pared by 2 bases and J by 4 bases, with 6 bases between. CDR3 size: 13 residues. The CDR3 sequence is CASSLNWNQPQHF. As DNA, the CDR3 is TGTGCCAGCAGTTTAAACTGGAATCAGCCCCAGCATTTT.

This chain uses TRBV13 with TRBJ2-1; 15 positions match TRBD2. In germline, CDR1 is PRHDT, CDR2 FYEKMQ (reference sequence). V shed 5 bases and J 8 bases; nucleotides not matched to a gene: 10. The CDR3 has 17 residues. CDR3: CASSLWTSGGEGDEQFF. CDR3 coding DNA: TGTGCCAGCAGCCTATGGACTAGCGGGGGGGAGGGCGATGAGCAGTTCTTC.

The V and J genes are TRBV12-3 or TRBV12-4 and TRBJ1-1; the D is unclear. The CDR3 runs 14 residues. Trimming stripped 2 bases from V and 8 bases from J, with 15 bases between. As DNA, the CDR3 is TGTGCCAGCAGTTTAAATGATCTGGGCGGGGAAGCTTTCTTT. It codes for CASSLNDLGGEAFF.

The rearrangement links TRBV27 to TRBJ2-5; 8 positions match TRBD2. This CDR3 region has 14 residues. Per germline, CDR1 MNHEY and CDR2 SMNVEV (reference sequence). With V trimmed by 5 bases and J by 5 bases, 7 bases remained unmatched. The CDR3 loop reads CASSPGTRGETQYF. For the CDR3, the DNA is TGTGCCAGCAGTCCCGGGACTAGGGGGGAGACCCAGTACTTC.

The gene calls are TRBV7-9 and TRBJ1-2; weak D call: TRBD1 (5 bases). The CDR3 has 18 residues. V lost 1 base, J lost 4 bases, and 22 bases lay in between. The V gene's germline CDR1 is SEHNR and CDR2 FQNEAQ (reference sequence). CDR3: CASSLVGYAGQGFYGYTF. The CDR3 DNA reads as TGTGCCAGCAGCTTAGTCGGTTACGCAGGGCAGGGATTCTATGGCTACACCTTC.

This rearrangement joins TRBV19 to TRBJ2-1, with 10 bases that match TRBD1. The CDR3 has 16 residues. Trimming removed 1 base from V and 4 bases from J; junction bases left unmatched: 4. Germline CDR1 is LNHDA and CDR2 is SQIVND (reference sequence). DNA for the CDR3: TGTGCCAGTAGTATAGCAGGGACAGGGGTGTACAATGAGCAGTTCTTC. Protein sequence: CASSIAGTGVYNEQFF.